Shown below are 4 T cell receptor beta chains from a single sample sequenced in a study of blood T cell repertoires in COVID-19. TCRdb's table, derived via immunoSEQ multiplex PCR, lists solely in-frame clones and lacks some. This sample carries some 310,000 clones, around nine tenths of them seen once, and the ten largest clones take around 9%. Sequences were obtained from PBMCs or T cells enriched from blood (not recorded which). The receptor source for this set is a woman aged 25-40 years who had recovered from COVID-19.

The chain has TRBV28 and TRBJ1-5, with no clear D. The germline CDR1 and CDR2 sequences are MDHEN and SYDVKM. Trimming left V 5 bases short and J 4 bases short, with 18 bases between. The CDR3 length is 16 residues. For the CDR3, the DNA is TGTGCCAGCAGTCCCTCCCGAGGGCCGAGAAATCAGCCCCAGCATTTT. This gives the protein CASSPSRGPRNQPQHF.

This chain connects TRBV4-1 to TRBJ1-5, with D perhaps TRBD1 (5 bases). Germline CDR1 reads MGHRA; CDR2 reads YSYEKL. The CDR3 runs 15 residues. Trimming removed 3 bases from V and 5 bases from J, with 14 bases in between. The CDR3 region is CASSHRGTEYQPQHF. The CDR3 DNA follows: TGCGCCAGCAGCCACCGCGGGACTGAGTATCAGCCCCAGCATTTT.

The chain joins TRBV3-1 (or the pseudogene TRBV3-2) to TRBJ1-4; 9 nucleotides match TRBD1. Germline loops: CDR1 LGHDT, CDR2 YNNKEL (reference sequence). The CDR3 has 13 residues. V shed 8 bases, J shed 6 bases, and the junction held 4 bases outside the gene matches. CDR3: CASQDRGDEKLFF. CDR3 sequence (DNA): TGTGCCAGCCAGGACAGGGGAGATGAAAAACTGTTTTTT.

By frequency in the sample, this clone is medium-sized. The chain combines TRBV6-4 with TRBJ1-5; tentative D call: TRBD1 (6 bases). Germline V gives CDR1 MRHNA, CDR2 SNTAGT. The V gene lost 3 bases and the J gene lost 2 bases, with 14 bases spanning the gap. The CDR3 sequence is 16 residues long. CDR3 region: CASSETGSSGNQPQHF. The CDR3 nucleotides are TGTGCCAGCAGTGAAACAGGGTCAAGCGGCAATCAGCCCCAGCATTTT.